This T cell receptor (beta chain) was sequenced for a study of glioma-infiltrating T cells after dendritic cell vaccination. Looking at the study overall: Autologous tumor lysate was loaded overnight onto monocyte-derived dendritic cells grown 6 to 7 days with IL-4 and GM-CSF.

The J segment lost 2 bases and the V segment lost 3 bases, leaving 1 base of the junction unmatched. Germline CDR1 is SGHRS and CDR2 is YFSETQ. The CDR3 consists of 14 residues. The time point here: after dendritic cell vaccination, including at tumor progression/relapse. Isocitrate dehydrogenase mutation was absent in all glioblastoma patients. TCRB CDR3 was amplified from 2 ug genomic DNA or less. The primer mix had 60 V beta and 13 J beta primers. Data came from immunoSEQ multiplex PCR; TCRdb stores just in-frame clones and leaves some out. This sample yields 99,000 or so clones, of which 90% are seen a single time; 2.7% belongs to the top ten.

This sample comprised blood, obtained after dendritic cell vaccination. The gene calls are TRBV5-1 and TRBJ1-5, with TRBD1 matching over 8 bases. The sequence was obtained from a human donor with glioblastoma. The CDR3 coding sequence is TGCGCCAGCAGCTCGACAGGGGGCAATCAGCCCCAGCATTTT. Translation: CASSSTGGNQPQHF.